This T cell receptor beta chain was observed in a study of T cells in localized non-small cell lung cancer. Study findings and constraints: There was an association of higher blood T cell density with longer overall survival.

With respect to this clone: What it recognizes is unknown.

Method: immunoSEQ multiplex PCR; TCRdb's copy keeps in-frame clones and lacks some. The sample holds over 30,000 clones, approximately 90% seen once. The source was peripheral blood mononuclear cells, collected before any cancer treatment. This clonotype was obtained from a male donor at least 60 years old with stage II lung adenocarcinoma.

DNA for the CDR3: TGTGCCAGCAGTTACTCGAGGGACAGGGCCTACGAGCAGTACTTC. Translation gives CASSYSRDRAYEQYF. This chain uses TRBV6-6 with TRBJ2-5; 9 positions agree with TRBD1. The J call could be wrong; TRBJ2-7 is a better fit for the DNA end. The CDR3 has 15 amino acids. Germline CDR1 MNHNY, CDR2 SVGAGI (reference sequence).